This entry features one T cell receptor (beta chain) sequence. The antigen is not known. This record belongs to a study of CD8+CD57+ T cells in acquired aplastic anemia. Study-wide context: The study obtained about 10.8 million reads on average for CD4+ cells from healthy donors.

Findings and limits, study-wide: The CD8+ Simpson's diversity of patients and controls was not significantly different.

Genomic DNA, serving as template, underwent TCR beta VDJ and CDR3 profiling. TCRdb reprocessed the reads with MiXCR, giving one entry per CDR3 protein. The sample lists 150,000 to 200,000 distinct CDR3 sequences; just over 45% were seen once. CDR1 and CDR2 (germline): GTSNPN, SVGIG (reference sequence). CDR3 size: 14 residues. V shed 3 bases and J shed 1 base, with 10 bases lying between them. The genes are TRBV30 and TRBJ2-4, with D perhaps matching TRBD1 (5 bases). The TCR sequence derives from a human donor in good health. The sequencing input was sorted CD4+, CD8+, or CD8+CD57+ T cells (not recorded which) from PBMCs. Here the CDR3 DNA reads TGTGCCTGGAGCGGCAGGGTGGCCAAAAACATTCAGTACTTC. It yields the protein CAWSGRVAKNIQYF.